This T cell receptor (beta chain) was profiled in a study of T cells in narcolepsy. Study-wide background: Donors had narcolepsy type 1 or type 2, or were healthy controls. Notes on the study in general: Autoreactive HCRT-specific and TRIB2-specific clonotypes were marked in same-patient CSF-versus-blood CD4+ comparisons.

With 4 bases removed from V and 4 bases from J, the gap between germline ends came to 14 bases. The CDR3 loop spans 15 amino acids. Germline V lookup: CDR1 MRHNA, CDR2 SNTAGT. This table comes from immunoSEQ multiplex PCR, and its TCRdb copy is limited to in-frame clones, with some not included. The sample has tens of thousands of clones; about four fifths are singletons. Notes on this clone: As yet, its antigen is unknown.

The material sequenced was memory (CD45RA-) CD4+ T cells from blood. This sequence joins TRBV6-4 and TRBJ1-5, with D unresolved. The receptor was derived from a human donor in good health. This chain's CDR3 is CASSGIFLRNQPQHF. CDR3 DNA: TGTGCCAGCAGTGGCATCTTTCTTAGAAATCAGCCCCAGCATTTT.